The clone carrying this T cell receptor (beta chain) was picked up a small number of times. The method was immunoSEQ multiplex PCR; TCRdb's version includes in-frame clones alone and lacks a portion of them. The sample lists around 220,000 clones, about 81% occurring once. The CDR3 loop spans 16 amino acids. CDR1 is SGHRS and CDR2 is YFSETQ in the germline V gene. Between the trimmed V and J ends, which lost 3 bases and 2 bases, there was a span of 17 bases. The sample belongs to a study of blood T cell repertoires in COVID-19. The chain carries TRBV5-1 and TRBJ2-5; a possible D gene is TRBD1 (5 bases). The sequencing sample was made of peripheral blood. This receptor was obtained from a woman aged 80 or over with COVID-19, enrolled during active disease. In nucleotides, the CDR3 is TGCGCCAGCAGCTCCAATAAGGGGCAGAGGCAAGAGACCCAGTACTTC. It is translated as CASSSNKGQRQETQYF.